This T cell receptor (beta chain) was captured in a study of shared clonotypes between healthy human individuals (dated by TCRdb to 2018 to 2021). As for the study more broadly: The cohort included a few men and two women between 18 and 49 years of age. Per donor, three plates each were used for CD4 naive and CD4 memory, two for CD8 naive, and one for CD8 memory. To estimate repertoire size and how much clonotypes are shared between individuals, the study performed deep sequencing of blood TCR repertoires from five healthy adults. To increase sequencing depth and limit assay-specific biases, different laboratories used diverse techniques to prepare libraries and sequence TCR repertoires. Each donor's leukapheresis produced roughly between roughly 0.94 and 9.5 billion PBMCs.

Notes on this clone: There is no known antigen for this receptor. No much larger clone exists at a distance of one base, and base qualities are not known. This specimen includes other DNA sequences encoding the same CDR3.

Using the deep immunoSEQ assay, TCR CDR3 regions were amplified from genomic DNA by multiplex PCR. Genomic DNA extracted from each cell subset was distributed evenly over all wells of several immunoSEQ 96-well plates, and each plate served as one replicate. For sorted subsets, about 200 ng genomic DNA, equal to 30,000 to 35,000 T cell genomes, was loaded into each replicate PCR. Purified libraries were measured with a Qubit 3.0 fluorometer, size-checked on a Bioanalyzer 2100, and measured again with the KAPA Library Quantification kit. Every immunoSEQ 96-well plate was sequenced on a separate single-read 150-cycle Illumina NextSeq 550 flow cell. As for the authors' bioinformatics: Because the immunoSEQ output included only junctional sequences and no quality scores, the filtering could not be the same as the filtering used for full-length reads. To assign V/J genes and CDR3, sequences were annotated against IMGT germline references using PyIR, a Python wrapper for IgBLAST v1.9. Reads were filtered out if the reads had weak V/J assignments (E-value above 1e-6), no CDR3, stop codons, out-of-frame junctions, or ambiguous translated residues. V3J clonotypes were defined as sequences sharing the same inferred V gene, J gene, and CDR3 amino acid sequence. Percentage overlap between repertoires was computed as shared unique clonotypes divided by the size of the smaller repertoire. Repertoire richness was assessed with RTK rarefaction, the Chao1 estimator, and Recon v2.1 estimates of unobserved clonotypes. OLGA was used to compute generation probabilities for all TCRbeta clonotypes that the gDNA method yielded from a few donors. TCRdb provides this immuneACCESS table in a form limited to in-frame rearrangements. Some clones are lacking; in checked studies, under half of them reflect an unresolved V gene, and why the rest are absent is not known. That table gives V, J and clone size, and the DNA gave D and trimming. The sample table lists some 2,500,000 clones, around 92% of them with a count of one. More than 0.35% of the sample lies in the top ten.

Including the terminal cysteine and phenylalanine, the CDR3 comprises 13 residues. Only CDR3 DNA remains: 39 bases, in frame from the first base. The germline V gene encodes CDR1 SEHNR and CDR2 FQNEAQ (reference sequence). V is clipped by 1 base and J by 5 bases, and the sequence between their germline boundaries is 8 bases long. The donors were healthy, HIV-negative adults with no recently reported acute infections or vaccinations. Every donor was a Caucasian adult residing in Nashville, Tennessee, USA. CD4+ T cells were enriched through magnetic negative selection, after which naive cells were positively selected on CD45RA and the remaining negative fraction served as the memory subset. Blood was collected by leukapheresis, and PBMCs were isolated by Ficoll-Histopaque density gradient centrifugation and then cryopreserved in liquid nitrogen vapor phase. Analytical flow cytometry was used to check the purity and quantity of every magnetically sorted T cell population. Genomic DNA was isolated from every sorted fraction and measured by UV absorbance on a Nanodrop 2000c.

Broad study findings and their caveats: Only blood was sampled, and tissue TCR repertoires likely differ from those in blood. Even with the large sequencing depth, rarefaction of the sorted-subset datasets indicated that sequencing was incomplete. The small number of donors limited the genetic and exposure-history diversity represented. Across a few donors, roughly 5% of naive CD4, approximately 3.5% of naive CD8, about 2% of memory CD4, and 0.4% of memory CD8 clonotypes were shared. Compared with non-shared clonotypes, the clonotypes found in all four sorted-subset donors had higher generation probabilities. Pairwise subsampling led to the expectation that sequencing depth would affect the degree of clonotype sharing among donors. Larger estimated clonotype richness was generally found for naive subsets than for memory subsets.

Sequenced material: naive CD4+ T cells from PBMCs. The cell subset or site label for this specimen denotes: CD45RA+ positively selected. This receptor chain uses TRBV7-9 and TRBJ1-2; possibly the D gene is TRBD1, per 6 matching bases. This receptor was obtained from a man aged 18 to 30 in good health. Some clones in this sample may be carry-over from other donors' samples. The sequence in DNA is TGTGCCAGCAGCTTAGGGACAGCGTATGGCTACACCTTC. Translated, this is CASSLGTAYGYTF.